Each of the 30 T cell receptor beta chains below was sequenced from the same sample in a study of shared clonotypes between healthy human individuals (TCRdb year 2020). The library was generated by the immunoSEQ multiplex PCR assay. TCRdb took this table from immuneACCESS and kept in-frame rearrangements with V and J called. Such tables lack part of the clones; where checked against another copy, unresolved V genes explain under half of the gap, and the rest is unexplained. The sample data list roughly 1,500,000 clones, and 98% of these were observed just once. The ten biggest clones cover around 0.45% of the sample. Sequencing was carried out using naive CD4+ T cells sorted from blood. Read against the paper, the sample's cell subset or site label means: CD45RA+ positively selected. These receptors were collected from a man aged 30 to 45 in good health.

The chain couples TRBV10-3 to TRBJ1-2, with D unclear. Trimming pared 5 bases from V and 0 bases from J, leaving 13 bases between. Germline loops: CDR1 ENHRY, CDR2 SYGVKD. The CDR3 totals 15 residues. The CDR3 nucleotides read TGTGCCATCAGTCCGGACGGATGGACTAACTATGGCTACACCTTC. Translating it yields CAISPDGWTNYGYTF.

Concerning this clone itself: Other nucleotide sequences in the sample specify the same CDR3. The chain recombines TRBV6-1 with TRBJ2-7; no definite D call. V dropped 6 bases and J dropped 4 bases, with 7 bases sitting between them. This CDR3 comprises 11 residues. In germline, CDR1 is MNHNS, CDR2 SASEGT. The chain's CDR3 is CASSELYEQYF. The DNA for the CDR3 is TGTGCCAGCAGCGAACTATACGAGCAGTACTTC.

This chain connects TRBV11-2 to TRBJ2-2; 8 bases fit TRBD2. Trimming cost V 5 bases and J 0 bases; bases outside gene matches: 5. The CDR3 has 16 residues. CDR1 SGHAT and CDR2 FQNNGV come from the germline V gene. The DNA of the CDR3 is TGTGCCAGCAGCCGGGGGGGCGAATCGAACACCGGGGAGCTGTTTTTT. It is translated as CASSRGGESNTGELFF.

The chain uses TRBV6-1 and TRBJ2-7; D could derive from TRBD1 or TRBD2 (5 bases each). Per germline, CDR1 MNHNS and CDR2 SASEGT. Trimming removed 7 bases at V and 2 bases at J, with 15 bases between. There are 14 residues in the CDR3. For the CDR3, the DNA is TGTGCCAGCAAGGACTGGGGCTTGACCTACGAGCAGTACTTC. As protein: CASKDWGLTYEQYF.

The chain recombines TRBV11-2 with TRBJ2-1, with 9 bases fitting TRBD2. Germline loops: CDR1 SGHAT, CDR2 FQNNGV. Trimming at V came to 5 bases and at J to 1 base, leaving 12 bases not matched to a gene. The CDR3 sequence is 18 residues long. The CDR3 reads CASSLPLRSGSSYNEQFF. DNA for the CDR3: TGTGCCAGCAGCCTCCCCCTGCGTAGCGGGAGTTCCTACAATGAGCAGTTCTTC.

The chain carries TRBV2 and TRBJ2-5, with 9 bases lining up with TRBD2. CDR1 is SNHLY, CDR2 FYNNEI, per germline. J gave up 5 bases and V 6 bases, and 16 bases lay outside the gene matches. This CDR3 has 17 residues. The CDR3 sequence: CASSPGIFSGSRETQYF. DNA for the CDR3: TGTGCCAGCAGCCCTGGGATTTTTAGCGGGAGTCGGGAGACCCAGTACTTC.

DNA of the CDR3: TGTGCCAGCAGCTTCCGGGGGACTCAAGCAACTAATGAAAAACTGTTTTTT. This codes for CASSFRGTQATNEKLFF. This chain uses TRBV7-9 with TRBJ1-4, with TRBD1 as a possible D gene (5 bases). Trimming took 3 bases from V and 0 from J, leaving 14 bases between them. This CDR3 has 17 residues. In germline, CDR1 is SEHNR, CDR2 FQNEAQ (reference sequence).

This clone was seen a single time. This rearrangement joins TRBV28 to TRBJ1-1; TRBD1 is a possible D gene (6 bases). Germline loops: CDR1 MDHEN, CDR2 SYDVKM. Trimming left V 3 bases short and J 2 bases short, with 10 bases between. This CDR3 is built from 14 residues. In DNA, the CDR3 is TGTGCCAGCAGTTTGGGGACAACTAACACTGAAGCTTTCTTT. Translation: CASSLGTTNTEAFF.

The gene calls are TRBV13 and TRBJ2-7; 7 nucleotides align to TRBD1. Per the germline V gene, CDR1 is PRHDT and CDR2 is FYEKMQ (reference sequence). The V gene end was trimmed by 5 bases and the J gene end by 3 bases; junction bases not matched to a gene: 10. The CDR3 runs 15 residues. CDR3 sequence (DNA): TGTGCCAGCAGCGCCATCGACAGGGAAGACTACGAGCAGTACTTC. Its translation is CASSAIDREDYEQYF. The full variable domain, completed using reference TRBV13 and TRBJ2-7, is AAGVIQSPRHLIKEKRETATLKCYPIPRHDTVYWYQQGPGQDPQFLISFYEKMQSDKGSIPDRFSAQQFSDYHSELNMSSLELGDSALYFCASSAIDREDYEQYFGPGTRLTVT.

Of note for this clone: This same CDR3 is encoded by further DNA sequences in the sample. This chain joins TRBV5-1 and TRBJ2-5, with no clear D. This CDR3 region has 15 residues. Trimming left V 0 bases short and J 0 bases short, with 9 bases between. CDR1 and CDR2 from the germline V gene are SGHRS and YFSETQ. The CDR3 DNA sequence: TGCGCCAGCAGCTTGGGGCTGCTGTACCAAGAGACCCAGTACTTC. Its protein product is CASSLGLLYQETQYF.

V gene TRBV6-6 combines with J gene TRBJ1-1; 9 bases are a match to TRBD1. CDR1 MNHNY and CDR2 SVGAGI come from the germline V gene (reference sequence). J lost 1 base, V lost 8 bases, and 2 bases had no gene match. This CDR3 is 13 amino acids long. DNA of the CDR3: TGTGCCAGCGGGGGACAGGGGAACACTGAAGCTTTCTTT. Translation: CASGGQGNTEAFF.

The chain has TRBV19 and TRBJ2-5; perhaps TRBD2 as D (5 bases). Trimming shortened V by 9 bases and J by 5 bases, and 16 bases separated the two germline ends. CDR3 length equals 13 residues. CDR1 is LNHDA and CDR2 is SQIVND in the germline V gene (reference sequence). DNA of the CDR3: TGTGCCAGATTACCGGACTGTATGGAGACCCAGTACTTC. Protein product: CARLPDCMETQYF.

The V gene is TRBV7-2, the J gene TRBJ1-1; tentatively, D is TRBD1 (5 bases). Germline V gene sequence: CDR1 SGHTA, CDR2 FQGNSA. CDR3 length: 13 amino acids. Deletions cut 4 bases from V and 7 bases from J, with 13 bases between. CDR3 region: CASSSRVRGEAFF. CDR3 DNA sequence: TGTGCCAGCAGCTCCAGGGTGCGGGGTGAAGCTTTCTTT.

The chain has TRBV28 and TRBJ2-4; TRBD1 aligns across 7 bases. This CDR3 region has 17 residues. The trim removed 3 bases at V and 0 bases at J, leaving 8 bases unmatched. CDR1 and CDR2 (germline): MDHEN, SYDVKM. The CDR3 loop is CASSFETGRLAKNIQYF. For the CDR3, the DNA is TGTGCCAGCAGTTTTGAGACAGGGAGACTAGCCAAAAACATTCAGTACTTC.

This clone appeared a single time. This chain joins TRBV19 and TRBJ1-5; TRBD1 matches 7 bases. The CDR3 is made up of 17 amino acids. Germline lookup yields CDR1 LNHDA and CDR2 SQIVND (reference sequence). J lost 1 base, V lost 6 bases, and 12 bases had no gene match. The DNA of the CDR3 is TGTGCCAGTAGCAGAATGCAAACAGGGGTGAGCAATCAGCCCCAGCATTTT. It translates to CASSRMQTGVSNQPQHF.

The chain links TRBV19 to TRBJ2-1, with a weak D call TRBD1 (5 bases). Trimming removed 3 bases from V and 1 base from J, with 16 bases in between. The CDR3 has 17 residues. CDR1 LNHDA and CDR2 SQIVND come from the germline V gene (reference sequence). The CDR3 sequence: CASSIRQGLGSYNEQFF. The CDR3 region has the DNA TGTGCCAGTAGTATTCGCCAGGGCCTAGGGTCCTACAATGAGCAGTTCTTC.

The chain uses TRBV19 and TRBJ2-3; tentatively, D is TRBD2 (5 bases). CDR3 length equals 14 residues. The germline V and J ends were trimmed by 5 bases and 3 bases, with 12 bases remaining between them. The germline V gene encodes CDR1 LNHDA and CDR2 SQIVND (reference sequence). The CDR3 bases are TGTGCCAGTAGTGTTAATAGCGTGACAGATACGCAGTATTTT. Translating it yields CASSVNSVTDTQYF.

The chain combines TRBV27 with TRBJ2-1, with 10 bases aligning to TRBD1. The CDR3 sequence is 15 residues long. J gave up 2 bases and V 3 bases, and 1 base lay outside the gene matches. Looked up from germline, CDR1 is MNHEY and CDR2 is SMNVEV (reference sequence). The CDR3 is CASSFDRGPYNEQFF. The CDR3 DNA follows: TGTGCCAGCAGTTTCGACAGGGGGCCCTACAATGAGCAGTTCTTC.

This chain uses TRBV5-6 with TRBJ2-5; 9 bases are a match to TRBD1. The CDR3 is 15 residues long. V gave up 0 bases and J gave up 4 bases; unmatched junction bases: 4. Germline V CDR1 and CDR2: SGHDT, YYEEEE. CDR3 sequence: CASSLGGQGGETQYF. DNA for the CDR3: TGTGCCAGCAGCTTGGGGGGACAGGGAGGAGAGACCCAGTACTTC.

The chain employs TRBV7-2 and TRBJ2-1; D uncertain. Germline loops: CDR1 SGHTA, CDR2 FQGNSA. The CDR3 contains 12 residues. V shed 5 bases and J shed 6 bases, with 8 bases lying between them. CDR3 in DNA: TGTGCCAGCAGCCCCGGATTCAATGAGCAGTTCTTC. This gives the protein CASSPGFNEQFF. Variable domain in full (rest from reference TRBV7-2 and TRBJ2-1): GAGVSQSPSNKVTEKGKDVELRCDPISGHTALYWYRQSLGQGLEFLIYFQGNSAPDKSGLPSDRFSAERTGGSVSTLTIQRTQQEDSAVYLCASSPGFNEQFFGPGTRLTVL.

With respect to this clone: The same CDR3 arises from other DNA sequences in this sample as well. The gene calls are TRBV28 and TRBJ1-2, with TRBD1 identical over 7 bases. The V and J ends lost 5 bases and 2 bases, in that order; junction bases with no gene match: 2. Germline CDR1 reads MDHEN; CDR2 reads SYDVKM. CDR3 length: 13 residues. CDR3 nucleotide sequence: TGTGCCAGCAGTCTACAGGGGAACTATGGCTACACCTTC. Its protein product is CASSLQGNYGYTF.

CDR3 region: CASSHLGQGAKSREQYF. CDR3 nucleotides: TGTGCCAGTAGTCACCTGGGACAGGGGGCGAAGAGTCGTGAGCAGTACTTC. This chain joins TRBV19 and TRBJ2-7; TRBD1 matches 12 bases. Germline trimming cut 5 bases from V and 7 bases from J; bases unmatched to any gene: 15. Germline CDR1 is LNHDA and CDR2 is SQIVND (reference sequence). The CDR3 sequence is 17 residues long.

V gene TRBV5-1 combines with J gene TRBJ2-1; D perhaps matches TRBD2 (5 bases). V shed 6 bases and J shed 4 bases, with 20 bases lying between them. Germline CDR1 SGHRS, CDR2 YFSETQ. The CDR3 loop spans 16 amino acids. The DNA of the CDR3 is TGCGCCAGCAAAATTGAGGTCAGCGGAGCTTACAATGAGCAGTTCTTC. Its protein product is CASKIEVSGAYNEQFF.

This rearrangement joins TRBV9 to TRBJ1-5; D might be TRBD1 (5 bases). The germline gives CDR1 SGDLS, CDR2 YYNGEE. CDR3 length equals 16 residues. The V end lost 3 bases, the J end lost 0 bases, and 13 bases lay between the germline ends. The CDR3 coding sequence is TGTGCCAGCAGCGCGGGACCTACTCTTAGCAATCAGCCCCAGCATTTT. This encodes CASSAGPTLSNQPQHF.

The chain uses TRBV27 and TRBJ1-2; 7 bases agree with TRBD1. The germline V gene encodes CDR1 MNHEY and CDR2 SMNVEV (reference sequence). After removal of 5 bases from V and 5 bases from J, the junction contained 11 bases not matched to a gene. This CDR3 is 15 amino acids long. This chain's CDR3 is CASSRNRQGDYGYTF. The CDR3 DNA sequence: TGTGCCAGCAGTCGGAATAGACAGGGAGATTATGGCTACACCTTC.

The rearrangement joins TRBV18 to TRBJ2-7; D possibly corresponds to TRBD1 (6 bases). V dropped 3 bases and J dropped 6 bases, with 15 bases sitting between them. CDR1 is KGHSH and CDR2 is LQKENI in the germline V gene. CDR3 length equals 14 residues. The CDR3 DNA reads as TGTGCCAGCTCACCTCAACAGGGCGCGGCCGAGCAGTACTTC. Protein product: CASSPQQGAAEQYF.

This CDR3 reads CASSIQGGEQFF. The CDR3 coding sequence is TGTGCCAGTAGTATTCAGGGAGGTGAGCAGTTCTTC. This chain uses TRBV19 with TRBJ2-1; tentative D call: TRBD2 (6 bases). Trimming took off 3 bases at V and 9 bases at J, with 9 bases between the two ends. The CDR3 runs to 12 residues. From germline, CDR1 is LNHDA and CDR2 SQIVND (reference sequence).

The chain couples TRBV7-3 to TRBJ2-1, with 9 bases identical to TRBD2. With V trimmed by 5 bases and J by 3 bases, 5 bases remained unmatched. CDR1 is SGHTA, CDR2 FQGTGA, per germline. The CDR3 totals 15 residues. Written as DNA, the CDR3 is TGTGCCAGCAGCCTGAGACTAGCGGACTACAATGAGCAGTTCTTC. It encodes CASSLRLADYNEQFF. The full variable domain, its missing parts supplied by reference TRBV7-3 and TRBJ2-1, is GAGVSQTPSNKVTEKGKYVELRCDPISGHTALYWYRQSLGQGPEFLIYFQGTGAADDSGLPNDRFFAVRPEGSVSTLKIQRTERGDSAVYLCASSLRLADYNEQFFGPGTRLTVL.

The chain combines TRBV5-1 with TRBJ1-1; unclear D gene. The V gene lost 0 bases and the J gene lost 3 bases, with 12 bases spanning the gap. Germline V CDR1 and CDR2: SGHRS, YFSETQ. The length of the CDR3 is 15 residues. CDR3 loop: CASSLVGERDTEAFF. DNA of the CDR3: TGCGCCAGCAGCTTGGTTGGGGAAAGGGACACTGAAGCTTTCTTT.

About this clone itself: The sample carries other DNA sequences with the same CDR3. This rearrangement joins TRBV5-1 to TRBJ2-5; no clear D gene. The CDR3 spans 14 residues. CDR1 is SGHRS and CDR2 is YFSETQ in the germline V gene. Trimming removed 0 bases from V and 4 bases from J, with 10 bases in between. DNA of the CDR3: TGCGCCAGCAGCTTGGTGGGTGGGCGAGAGACCCAGTACTTC. Its protein product is CASSLVGGRETQYF.